This entry features one T cell receptor (beta chain) sequence. Its specificity is unknown. cDNA libraries of TCR beta carried unique molecular identifiers. T cells numbering 1 to 10 million yielded cDNA molecules that totaled around 500,000. TCRdb analysed the PCR reads with MiXCR anew, one entry per CDR3 protein. Of 650,000 to 900,000 distinct CDR3 sequences detected, 40% to 55% appear once; the ten largest clones hold roughly 5%. Germline V gives CDR1 KGHDR, CDR2 SFDVKD. This CDR3 region has 17 residues. V was pared by 5 bases and J by 2 bases, with 20 bases between. This specimen belongs to a study of post-analysis software for immune sequencing data. The study, taken as a whole, reports: TRBV segments more frequent in patients than in controls numbered several and included TRBV5-6, TRBV5-1 and TRBV20-1. Controls had significantly higher normalized Chao1 diversity than multiple sclerosis patients. By F measure, samples from a shared preparation batch strongly co-clustered.

The rearrangement joins TRBV24-1 to TRBJ1-2; weak D call: TRBD1 (5 bases). The source material was blood. This receptor was obtained from a girl aged 10 to 17 with multiple sclerosis. For the CDR3, the DNA is TGTGCCACCAGTGCAACCACGGGACCCGGGAACAACTATGGCTACACCTTC. Protein sequence: CATSATTGPGNNYGYTF.